This entry features one TCR beta chain sequence. What it recognizes is unknown. Time point here: persistent/refractory GD, antithyroid drugs over 5 years with positive TRAb. PBMC-derived RNA was used for the TCR library. The sample originates from a study of regulatory T cells in long-lasting Graves disease. The germline V gene has CDR1 MNHEY and CDR2 SVGEGT. The V and J ends lost 5 bases and 6 bases respectively, with 14 bases between them. There are 15 residues in the CDR3. In building TCR beta libraries, iRepertoire HTBI primers were used together with Arm-PCR of CDR3 regions. From the multiplex PCR reads, TCRdb called clonotypes with MiXCR, one entry per CDR3 protein. The table shows 300,000 to 350,000 distinct CDR3 sequences, with less than 20% occurring only once. Findings and limits, study-wide: Relative to newly diagnosed Graves' patients, persistent ones had lower TCR diversity. TRBV28 was favored in persistent disease, as were TRBJ1-2 and TRBJ2-5. The analysis examined peripheral blood only and excluded thyroid tissue. Having only a small sample size may have limited accuracy.

The V call is TRBV6-2 or TRBV6-3, the J call TRBJ1-6; D is unresolved. Sequencing used peripheral blood mononuclear cells (PBMCs), obtained when the disease was refractory, from a patient treated with antithyroid drugs. This sequence originates from a female donor with Graves disease. The CDR3 nucleotides read TGTGCCAGCAGTGATTTAGGGAGTCTTAATTCACCCCTCCACTTT. Its protein product is CASSDLGSLNSPLHF.